This T cell receptor (beta chain) stems from a study of T cells expressing NK-cell markers. As for the study in general: Source material for TCR beta repertoires consisted of sorted CD3+CD56+NKG2C+, CD3+CD56+NKG2C- and CD3+CD56-NKG2C+ T cells. In the group of eight sequenced donors, seven were HCMV-seropositive and one was seronegative.

Synthesis of TCR beta cDNA relied on 5'RACE template switching carrying UMIs. TCRdb reworked the 5' RACE reads into one entry per CDR3 protein, no DNA. The sample's table shows some 600,000 distinct CDR3 sequences. The CDR3 consists of 16 residues. Germline loops: CDR1 SGHTA, CDR2 FQGNSA. This TCR was sampled from a man younger than 30 in good health. V usage is TRBV7-2 and J usage is TRBJ2-7; the D call from TCRdb, TRBD1, cannot be confirmed without DNA. The source material was blood T cells: a sorted CD56 or NKG2C T cell subset, CD4+ or CD8+ T cells, or bulk PBMC T cells (not recorded which). The CDR3 spells CASSPRVGGVRYEQYF.